This T cell receptor (beta chain) was identified during a study of cytomegalovirus exposure and HLA in healthy donors. PCR was performed using 60 Vbeta and 13 Jbeta primers. The method was immunoSEQ multiplex PCR; TCRdb's version includes in-frame clones alone and lacks a portion of them. The table lists around 140,000 clones. V lost 0 bases and J 1 base, leaving 12 bases between the germline ends. CDR3 length: 16 residues. CDR1 is KGHSH, CDR2 LQKENI, per germline. Sequenced input: PBMCs. V gene TRBV18 combines with J gene TRBJ1-1; the D gene is possibly TRBD1 (5 bases). The TCR was taken from a woman aged 45-65 years in good health and CMV-seronegative. CDR3 sequence: CASSPPGLLENTEAFF. DNA for the CDR3: TGTGCCAGCTCACCACCGGGGCTTTTAGAGAACACTGAAGCTTTCTTT.